The clone carrying this T cell receptor beta chain turned up a few times. Its matching antigen is unknown. In TCRdb, the 5' RACE reads were re-called with MiXCR into one record per CDR3 protein. The sample lists about 190,000 distinct CDR3 sequences; roughly a tenth were seen once. CDR3 length: 14 amino acids. Germline V gene data show CDR1 as SQVTM and CDR2 as ANQGSEA. V dropped 4 bases and J dropped 7; count of bases not matched to a gene: 10. This sample is drawn from a study of T-cell memory formation after mild COVID-19. Across the study: TCR clusters showed largely donor specificity.

Overall study findings and caveats: The study found contracting CD4+ clones mainly in CM and EM and contracting CD8+ clones in EMRA.

This chain joins TRBV29-1 and TRBJ2-1, with TRBD2 identical over 7 bases. The sample consisted of PBMCs or a T cell subset sorted from them (not recorded which). This sequence originates from a man younger than 30 who had mild COVID-19 (a few samples of this study predate the infection). Cell type and time point are not known. CDR3 nucleotide sequence: TGCAGCGTTGGGGGGGGTACACAAGGGAATGAGCAGTTCTTC. It specifies CSVGGGTQGNEQFF.